A single sample is the source of the 10 T cell receptor beta chains below, sequenced in a study of control samples from healthy donors and cancer patients. TCRdb's table, derived via immunoSEQ multiplex PCR, lists solely in-frame clones and lacks some. The repertoire holds 100,000 to 110,000 clones, about 90% seen once, with over 15% in the top ten. Sequencing was performed on blood. The receptor set was obtained from a woman aged 45 to 65 in good health.

The genes are TRBV4-1 and TRBJ2-2; D is unclear. This CDR3 has 11 amino acids. The germline V gene encodes CDR1 MGHRA and CDR2 YSYEKL. V was cut by 4 bases and J by 6 bases, with 3 bases left in between. CDR3: CASSRSGELFF. CDR3 nucleotides: TGCGCCAGCAGCCGGTCCGGGGAGCTGTTTTTT.

V gene TRBV9 combines with J gene TRBJ2-5; perhaps TRBD2 as D (5 bases). This CDR3 has 13 amino acids. Trimming removed 6 bases from V and 4 bases from J, with 13 bases in between. Germline V gene data show CDR1 as SGDLS and CDR2 as YYNGEE. CDR3 DNA sequence: TGTGCCAGCACCCCGGGGAGCGGAGAGACCCAGTACTTC. It encodes CASTPGSGETQYF.

This clone was observed once. The chain is built from TRBV6-5 and TRBJ2-1, with D unresolved. V was clipped by 7 bases and J by 3 bases, with 16 bases between them. Germline CDR1 reads MNHEY; CDR2 reads SVGAGI. This CDR3 spans 15 amino acids. The CDR3 loop reads CASTRNQRHYNEQFF. In DNA, the CDR3 is TGTGCCAGCACTAGAAACCAACGCCACTACAATGAGCAGTTCTTC.

V gene TRBV11-2 combines with J gene TRBJ1-1; possible D gene TRBD1, 6 bases. The germline V gene encodes CDR1 SGHAT and CDR2 FQNNGV. CDR3 length equals 14 residues. The ends were cut back, 2 bases at V and 5 bases at J, with 12 bases in the middle. CDR3 nucleotide sequence: TGTGCCAGCAGCTTACAGGGGCGGGGTACTGAAGCTTTCTTT. Its translation: CASSLQGRGTEAFF.

The chain is built from TRBV10-3 and TRBJ2-7, with D perhaps matching TRBD2 (6 bases). This CDR3 contains 17 residues. V lost 4 bases to trimming and J lost 4 bases, with 23 bases between them. Germline assignment: CDR1 ENHRY and CDR2 SYGVKD. The CDR3 reads CAISVPPRGVGLYEQYV. The DNA for the CDR3 is TGTGCCATCAGTGTACCACCGCGAGGGGTGGGACTTTACGAGCAGTACGTC.

In this sample, this clone turned up once. The chain employs TRBV6-1 and TRBJ2-3, with D possibly being TRBD2 (6 bases). Germline V gene lookup returns CDR1 MNHNS and CDR2 SASEGT. The CDR3 totals 17 residues. Trimming took 1 base from V and 0 from J, leaving 14 bases between them. CDR3 bases: TGTGCCAGCAGTGAAGGGGACTTTGCGGATAGCACAGATACGCAGTATTTT. Translation: CASSEGDFADSTDTQYF.

In this sample, this clone turned up once. This rearrangement joins TRBV12-5 to TRBJ2-5; 15 bases agree with TRBD2. CDR3 size: 15 residues. V trimming: 10 bases; J trimming: 5 bases; junction bases outside the gene matches: 8. The germline gives CDR1 LGHNT, CDR2 FRNRAP. The chain's CDR3 is CANRTSGRGGETQYF. In nucleotides, the CDR3 is TGTGCTAATCGGACTAGCGGGAGGGGGGGGGAGACCCAGTACTTC.

The gene calls are TRBV10-3 and TRBJ1-1, with a possible D match to TRBD1 (5 bases). Germline CDR1 is ENHRY and CDR2 is SYGVKD. V was clipped by 3 bases and J by 4 bases, with 12 bases between them. The CDR3 is made up of 14 amino acids. The CDR3 DNA sequence: TGTGCCATCAGTGACTCGGGACCCCCCACTGAAGCTTTCTTT. Translating it yields CAISDSGPPTEAFF.

The chain recombines TRBV7-2 with TRBJ2-5; D remains unclear. CDR1 is SGHTA, CDR2 FQGNSA, per germline. This CDR3 comprises 11 residues. Deletions cut 7 bases from V and 3 bases from J, with 6 bases between. The CDR3 is CASTRKETQYF. CDR3 sequence (DNA): TGTGCCAGCACCAGAAAAGAGACCCAGTACTTC.

The chain has TRBV5-4 and TRBJ2-2; 9 positions agree with TRBD1. Trimming at V came to 4 bases and at J to 4 bases, leaving 5 bases not matched to a gene. Germline-derived CDR1 and CDR2 are SGHNT and YYREEE (reference sequence). This CDR3 contains 15 residues. The CDR3 DNA reads TGTGCCAGCAGCGGAAGGGACAGGGTCACCGGGGAGCTGTTTTTT. Protein sequence: CASSGRDRVTGELFF.